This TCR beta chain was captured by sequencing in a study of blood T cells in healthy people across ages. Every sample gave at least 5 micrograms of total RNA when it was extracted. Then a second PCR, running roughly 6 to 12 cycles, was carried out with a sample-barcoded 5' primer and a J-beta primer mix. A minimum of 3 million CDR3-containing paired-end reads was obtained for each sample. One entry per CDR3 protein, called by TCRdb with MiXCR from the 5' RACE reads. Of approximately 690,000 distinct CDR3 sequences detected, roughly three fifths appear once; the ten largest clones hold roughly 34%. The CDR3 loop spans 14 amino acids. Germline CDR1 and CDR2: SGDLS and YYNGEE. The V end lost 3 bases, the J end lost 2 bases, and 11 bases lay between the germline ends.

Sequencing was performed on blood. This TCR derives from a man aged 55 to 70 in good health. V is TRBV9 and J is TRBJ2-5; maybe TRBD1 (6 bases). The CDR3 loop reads CASSGEGQQETQYF. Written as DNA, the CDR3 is TGTGCCAGCAGCGGGGAAGGACAGCAAGAGACCCAGTACTTC.